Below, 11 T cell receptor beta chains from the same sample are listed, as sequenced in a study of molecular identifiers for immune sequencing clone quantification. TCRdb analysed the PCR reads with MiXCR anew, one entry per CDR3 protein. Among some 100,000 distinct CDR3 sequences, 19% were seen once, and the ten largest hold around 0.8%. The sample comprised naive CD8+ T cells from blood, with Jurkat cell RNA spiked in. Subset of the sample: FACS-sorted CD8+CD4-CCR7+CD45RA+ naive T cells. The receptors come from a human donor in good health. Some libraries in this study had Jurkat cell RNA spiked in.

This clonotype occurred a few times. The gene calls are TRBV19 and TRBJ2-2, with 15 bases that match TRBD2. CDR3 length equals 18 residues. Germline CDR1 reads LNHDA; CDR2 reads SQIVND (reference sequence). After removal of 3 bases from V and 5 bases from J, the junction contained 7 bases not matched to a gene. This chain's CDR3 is CASSMGLAGGWWTGELFF. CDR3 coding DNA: TGTGCCAGTAGTATGGGACTAGCGGGAGGCTGGTGGACCGGGGAGCTGTTTTTT.

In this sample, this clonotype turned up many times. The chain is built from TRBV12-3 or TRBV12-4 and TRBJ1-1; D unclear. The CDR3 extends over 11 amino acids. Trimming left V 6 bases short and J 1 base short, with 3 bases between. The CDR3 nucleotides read TGTGCCAGCAGCACGAACACTGAAGCTTTCTTT. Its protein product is CASSTNTEAFF.

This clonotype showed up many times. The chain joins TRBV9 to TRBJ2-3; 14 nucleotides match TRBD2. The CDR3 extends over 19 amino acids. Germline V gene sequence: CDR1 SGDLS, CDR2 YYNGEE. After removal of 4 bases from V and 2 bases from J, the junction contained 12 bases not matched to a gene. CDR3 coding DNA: TGTGCCAGCAGCCTAGAGCCGGGACTAGCGGGAGAAGCCACAGATACGCAGTATTTT. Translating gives CASSLEPGLAGEATDTQYF.

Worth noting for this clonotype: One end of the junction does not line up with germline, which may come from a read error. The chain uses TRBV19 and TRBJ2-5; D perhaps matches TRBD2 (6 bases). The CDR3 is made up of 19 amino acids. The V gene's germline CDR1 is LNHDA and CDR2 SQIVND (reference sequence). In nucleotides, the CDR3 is TGTGCCAGTAGTGTCTCGGGACTCCTGGCTTACACCAATCAAGAGACCCATTACTTC. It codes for CASSVSGLLAYTNQETHYF.

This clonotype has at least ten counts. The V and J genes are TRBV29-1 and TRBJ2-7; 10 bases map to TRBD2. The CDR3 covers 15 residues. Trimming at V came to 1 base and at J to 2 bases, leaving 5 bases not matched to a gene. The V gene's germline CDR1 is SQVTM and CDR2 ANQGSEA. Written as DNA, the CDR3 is TGCAGCGTTGAAGGACTAGCGGGCAGACCCTACGAGCAGTACTTC. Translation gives CSVEGLAGRPYEQYF.

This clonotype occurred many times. The CDR3 reads CASRSGTGRTDTQYF. The CDR3 nucleotides are TGTGCCAGCAGGTCCGGGACAGGGAGGACAGATACGCAGTATTTT. This chain joins TRBV12-3 or TRBV12-4 and TRBJ2-3; TRBD1 agrees at 9 bases. J lost 3 bases, V lost 6 bases, and 7 bases had no gene match. The CDR3 covers 15 residues.

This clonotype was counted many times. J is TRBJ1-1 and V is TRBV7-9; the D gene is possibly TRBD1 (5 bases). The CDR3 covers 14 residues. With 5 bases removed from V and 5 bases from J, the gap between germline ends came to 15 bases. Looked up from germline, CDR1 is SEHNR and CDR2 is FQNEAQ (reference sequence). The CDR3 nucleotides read TGTGCCAGCAGCGCGGGGGTCCAGGGAACTGAAGCTTTCTTT. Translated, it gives CASSAGVQGTEAFF.

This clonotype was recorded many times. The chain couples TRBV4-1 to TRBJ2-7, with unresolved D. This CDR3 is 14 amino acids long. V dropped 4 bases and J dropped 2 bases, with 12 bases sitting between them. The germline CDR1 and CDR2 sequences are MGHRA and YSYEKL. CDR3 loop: CASSPNQGTYEQYF. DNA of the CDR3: TGCGCCAGCAGCCCAAACCAAGGGACCTACGAGCAGTACTTC.

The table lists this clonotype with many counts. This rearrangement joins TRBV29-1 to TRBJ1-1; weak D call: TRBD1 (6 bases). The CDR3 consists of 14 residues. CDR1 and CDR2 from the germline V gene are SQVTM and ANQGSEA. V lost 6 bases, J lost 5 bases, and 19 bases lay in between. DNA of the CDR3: TGCAGCGTCGAAACCCTGGGGGCGTGGACTGAAGCTTTCTTT. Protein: CSVETLGAWTEAFF.

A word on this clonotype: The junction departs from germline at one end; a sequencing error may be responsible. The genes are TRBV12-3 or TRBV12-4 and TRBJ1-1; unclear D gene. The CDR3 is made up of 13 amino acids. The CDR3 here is CASCPTLNTEAFF. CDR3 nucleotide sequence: TGTGCCAGCTGCCCCACTTTGAACACTGAGGCTTTCTTT.

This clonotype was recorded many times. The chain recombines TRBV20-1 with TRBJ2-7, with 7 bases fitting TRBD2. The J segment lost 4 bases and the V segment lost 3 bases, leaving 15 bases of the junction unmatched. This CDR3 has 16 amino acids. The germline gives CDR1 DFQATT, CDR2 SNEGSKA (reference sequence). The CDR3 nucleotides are TGCAGTGCTAGGGCAGCCCGGGAGGAGGATCCTTACGAGCAGTACTTC. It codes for CSARAAREEDPYEQYF.